This TCR beta chain was sequenced in a study of CD4 T cells in relation to SARS-CoV-2 and coronaviruses. Overall study results and limits: Crossreactivity was assessed only for spike protein, not other viral proteins.

V lost 5 bases and J lost 2; bases outside the gene matches: 11. The CDR3 covers 16 residues. Germline V lookup: CDR1 LGHDT, CDR2 YNNKEL (reference sequence). Naive and memory CD4+ T cell DNA was deep-sequenced without culture. Libraries were prepared by immunoSEQ multiplex PCR; TCRdb keeps only in-frame clonotypes and omits some of them. The sample contains about 65,000 clones, over 80% of which appear only once. Unexposed donor CD4+ T cells date from about 2010-2019, before the COVID-19 pandemic. As regards this clone: Its matching antigen is unknown.

The sequencing sample was made of memory CD4+ T cells from PBMCs. The rearrangement uses TRBV3-1 (or the pseudogene TRBV3-2) and TRBJ2-7, with TRBD1 matching over 8 bases. The TCR sequence derives from a human donor in good health. The CDR3 sequence is CASSYLRTGRTYEQYF. As DNA, the CDR3 is TGTGCCAGCAGCTACTTGAGGACAGGGAGGACCTACGAGCAGTACTTC.